This T cell receptor beta chain was found in a study of T cells after yellow fever vaccination. TCRdb redid the calling of the 5' RACE reads with MiXCR, one entry per CDR3 protein. The sample shows 300,000 to 450,000 distinct CDR3 sequences, about 8.3% of them seen only once. Only a few counts were recorded for this clonotype. V was pared by 5 bases and J by 0 bases, with 10 bases of the junction left unmatched. The CDR3 runs to 17 residues. Germline CDR1 and CDR2: MNHNS and SASEGT. The source was PBMCs, collected approximately 40 days after the first yellow fever vaccination. The clonotype was recovered from a man aged 18 to 30 who received the YFV17D yellow fever vaccine. The chain couples TRBV6-1 to TRBJ1-1; 9 bases align to TRBD1. The CDR3 loop is CASSTPGTGLMNTEAFF. The CDR3 nucleotides read TGTGCCAGCAGTACACCCGGGACAGGGTTGATGAACACTGAAGCTTTCTTT.